What follows are 27 T cell receptor beta chains derived from one specimen sequenced in a study of blood T cell repertoires in COVID-19. Measured with immunoSEQ multiplex PCR; TCRdb has only the in-frame clones, and not every one. Among about 160,000 clones listed, about 86% were seen once. Sequencing input: peripheral blood. The source is a man aged 45-65 years with active or convalescent COVID-19.

The chain carries TRBV11-3 and TRBJ1-1; 8 bases are shared with TRBD1. Trimming cost V 5 bases and J 0 bases; bases outside gene matches: 8. The germline V gene encodes CDR1 SGHNT and CDR2 YENEEA. There are 16 residues in the CDR3. CDR3: CASSPGYRGVNTEAFF. DNA for the CDR3: TGTGCCAGCAGCCCGGGGTACAGGGGGGTGAACACTGAAGCTTTCTTT.

The chain carries TRBV7-2 and TRBJ2-7; D ambiguous. Between the trimmed V and J ends, which lost 1 base and 5 bases, there was a span of 12 bases. The CDR3 loop spans 14 amino acids. Germline CDR1 SGHTA, CDR2 FQGNSA. The CDR3 DNA reads TGTGCCAGCAGCTTAGAAGCTAGTCAGCACGAGCAGTACTTC. It codes for CASSLEASQHEQYF.

The sample holds one count of this clone. CDR3 region: CASSSGGIYQPQHF. DNA for the CDR3: TGTGCCAGCAGTTCGGGGGGCATCTATCAGCCCCAGCATTTT. The chain employs TRBV27 and TRBJ1-5; a possible D gene is TRBD1 (6 bases). CDR1 is MNHEY, CDR2 SMNVEV, per germline (reference sequence). The CDR3 consists of 14 residues. The V end lost 4 bases, the J end lost 5 bases, and 12 bases lay between the germline ends.

The V call is TRBV5-5, the J call TRBJ1-2, with TRBD1 identical over 11 bases. Germline trimming cut 7 bases from V and 2 bases from J; bases unmatched to any gene: 4. The CDR3 is made up of 14 amino acids. Germline values: CDR1 SGHKS, CDR2 YYEKEE (reference sequence). CDR3 protein: CASGQGAENYGYTF. Here the CDR3 DNA reads TGTGCCAGCGGACAGGGGGCGGAAAACTATGGCTACACCTTC.

V is TRBV10-3 and J is TRBJ2-1; TRBD2 aligns across 15 bases. With V trimmed by 6 bases and J by 0 bases, 6 bases remained unmatched. The CDR3 loop spans 18 amino acids. Germline lookup yields CDR1 ENHRY and CDR2 SYGVKD. The CDR3 is CAIRGLAGGASSYNEQFF. The CDR3 DNA follows: TGTGCCATCAGAGGACTAGCGGGAGGGGCGAGCTCCTACAATGAGCAGTTCTTC.

The genes are TRBV5-6 and TRBJ2-3, with D perhaps matching TRBD2 (6 bases). V lost 7 bases, J lost 0 bases, and 21 bases lay in between. This CDR3 spans 17 amino acids. Germline CDR1 and CDR2: SGHDT and YYEEEE. CDR3 nucleotide sequence: TGTGCCAGCGAACGCATCATTGGGGGGACTAGCACAGATACGCAGTATTTT. Residues: CASERIIGGTSTDTQYF.

The sample holds a few counts of this clone. The V gene is TRBV29-1, the J gene TRBJ1-6, with D possibly TRBD1 on 5 matching bases. V gave up 7 bases and J gave up 4 bases, with 11 bases separating them. Germline V CDR1 and CDR2: SQVTM, ANQGSEA. The CDR3 length is 13 residues. CDR3 nucleotide sequence: TGCAGCGCCGGACAAATTTATAATTCACCCCTCCACTTT. The encoded protein is CSAGQIYNSPLHF.

The genes are TRBV27 and TRBJ2-3, with TRBD2 identical over 7 bases. The CDR3 covers 16 residues. The V segment lost 5 bases and the J segment 2 bases; nucleotides outside the gene matches: 10. CDR1 and CDR2 (germline): MNHEY, SMNVEV (reference sequence). The CDR3 here is CASSPRASGFTDTQYF. For the CDR3, the DNA is TGTGCCAGCAGTCCAAGGGCTAGCGGATTCACAGATACGCAGTATTTT.

This chain connects TRBV5-8 to TRBJ1-2; 7 bases match TRBD1. CDR1 is SGHTS and CDR2 is YDEGEE in the germline V gene. V trimming: 4 bases; J trimming: 7 bases; junction bases outside the gene matches: 10. The CDR3 loop spans 14 amino acids. CDR3 residues: CASSRPGQLSGYTF. The CDR3 DNA sequence: TGTGCCAGCAGCCGACCGGGACAGTTGTCTGGCTACACCTTC.

This clone has more than one count but fewer than ten. The J gene is TRBJ1-1, the V gene TRBV24-1, with D tentatively TRBD1 (5 bases). Trimming took off 7 bases at V and 6 bases at J, with 14 bases between the two ends. Germline lookup yields CDR1 KGHDR and CDR2 SFDVKD. CDR3 size: 13 residues. CDR3 DNA: TGTGCCACCAGGGGAACAGGCGAGGCTGAAGCTTTCTTT. Translation: CATRGTGEAEAFF.

The chain employs TRBV15 and TRBJ2-7, with 8 positions matching TRBD2. The germline CDR1 and CDR2 sequences are LNHNV and YYDKDF (reference sequence). This CDR3 contains 14 residues. The junction had 8 bases not matched to a gene; V was cut back by 6 bases and J by 4 bases. As DNA, the CDR3 is TGTGCCACCAGAGGCGGGGGGAGCCGTTACGAGCAGTACTTC. This codes for CATRGGGSRYEQYF.

The gene calls are TRBV6-5 and TRBJ2-3, with D perhaps TRBD2 (6 bases). Trimming left V 6 bases short and J 5 bases short, with 15 bases between. This CDR3 spans 14 amino acids. CDR1 is MNHEY and CDR2 is SVGAGI in the germline V gene. The CDR3 region is CASRGGLFRDTQYF. The CDR3, as DNA: TGTGCCAGCAGGGGAGGACTTTTTCGAGATACGCAGTATTTT.

The V call is TRBV6-1, the J call TRBJ1-5; D is undetermined. The V gene's germline CDR1 is MNHNS and CDR2 SASEGT. Between the trimmed V and J ends, which lost 1 base and 1 base, there was a span of 8 bases. The length of the CDR3 is 15 residues. The CDR3 reads CASSEVLSSNQPQHF. CDR3 nucleotide sequence: TGTGCCAGCAGTGAAGTCCTAAGCAGCAATCAGCCCCAGCATTTT.

V is TRBV7-9 and J is TRBJ1-2; no reliable D call. With 7 bases removed from V and 4 bases from J, the gap between germline ends came to 19 bases. This CDR3 comprises 15 residues. Germline assignment: CDR1 SEHNR and CDR2 FQNEAQ (reference sequence). CDR3 bases: TGTGCCAGCAACCCAGGTGGAGGGAGTGGCTATGGCTACACCTTC. This gives the protein CASNPGGGSGYGYTF.

At least ten counts were recorded for this clone. The V and J genes are TRBV27 and TRBJ1-6; 7 nucleotides match TRBD1. The length of the CDR3 is 15 residues. In germline, CDR1 is MNHEY, CDR2 SMNVEV (reference sequence). Losses at the gene ends were 5 bases for V and 3 bases for J; bases not matched to a gene: 4. The CDR3 spells CASSVRTGYNSPLHF. The CDR3 bases are TGTGCCAGCAGTGTCCGGACAGGCTATAATTCACCCCTCCACTTT.

The V gene is TRBV18, the J gene TRBJ2-1, with a possible D match to TRBD1 (6 bases). The V gene lost 5 bases and the J gene lost 5 bases, with 13 bases spanning the gap. The CDR3 extends over 14 amino acids. Per the germline V gene, CDR1 is KGHSH and CDR2 is LQKENI. The CDR3 here is CASSEARGHNEQFF. CDR3 nucleotide sequence: TGTGCCAGCTCAGAAGCCAGGGGCCACAATGAGCAGTTCTTC.

The genes are TRBV6-5 and TRBJ1-6, with 9 bases that match TRBD1. Germline assignment: CDR1 MNHEY and CDR2 SVGAGI. V lost 2 bases, J lost 6 bases, and 5 bases stayed unmatched. The CDR3 extends over 16 amino acids. DNA for the CDR3: TGTGCCAGCAGTTACGGGGACAGGGCGGTTAATTCACCCCTCCACTTT. It encodes CASSYGDRAVNSPLHF.

V gene TRBV3-1 (or the pseudogene TRBV3-2) combines with J gene TRBJ1-1; 7 bases fit TRBD1. There are 18 residues in the CDR3. The germline V gene has CDR1 LGHDT and CDR2 YNNKEL (reference sequence). The ends lost 4 bases at V and 0 bases at J; junction bases unmatched: 14. The CDR3 loop is CASSRPSRTGTVNTEAFF. CDR3 sequence (DNA): TGTGCCAGCAGCCGTCCATCACGGACAGGTACCGTGAACACTGAAGCTTTCTTT.

The genes are TRBV3-1 (or the pseudogene TRBV3-2) and TRBJ2-5; the D gene is possibly TRBD2 (6 bases). V lost 4 bases, J lost 5 bases, and 23 bases lay in between. There are 17 residues in the CDR3. In germline, CDR1 is LGHDT, CDR2 YNNKEL (reference sequence). The CDR3 DNA is TGTGCCAGCAGCCCCAACGCCCTCGGGCTAGCGAGGGAGACCCAGTACTTC. Residues: CASSPNALGLARETQYF.

The chain uses TRBV18 and TRBJ1-1; a possible D gene is TRBD1 (5 bases). Germline V lookup: CDR1 KGHSH, CDR2 LQKENI. The CDR3 spans 15 residues. V was cut by 0 bases and J by 2 bases, with 10 bases left in between. The CDR3 coding sequence is TGTGCCAGCTCACCACCGTCGCAGGGAAACACTGAAGCTTTCTTT. Amino acid sequence: CASSPPSQGNTEAFF.

V gene TRBV7-9 combines with J gene TRBJ1-2, with 8 positions matching TRBD1. Germline trimming cut 4 bases from V and 6 bases from J; bases unmatched to any gene: 7. CDR3 length: 14 amino acids. The germline CDR1 and CDR2 sequences are SEHNR and FQNEAQ (reference sequence). CDR3 region: CASSSGTGYDGYTF. The CDR3 DNA reads TGTGCCAGCAGCTCCGGGACAGGATATGATGGCTACACCTTC.

This clone was counted once. The rearrangement joins TRBV7-2 to TRBJ2-3; D not resolved. The germline V gene encodes CDR1 SGHTA and CDR2 FQGNSA. The CDR3 has 14 amino acids. Trimming left V 4 bases short and J 6 bases short, with 14 bases between. CDR3 protein: CASSSRRVSDTQYF. The DNA of the CDR3 is TGTGCCAGCAGCTCCCGTCGGGTGTCTGATACGCAGTATTTT.

The CDR3: CASSLDGLARADTQYF. CDR3 sequence (DNA): TGTGCCAGCAGCTTAGACGGTCTAGCTAGGGCAGATACGCAGTATTTT. The chain uses TRBV11-3 and TRBJ2-3, with TRBD2 as a possible D gene (5 bases). V was pared by 0 bases and J by 4 bases, with 14 bases between. Looked up from germline, CDR1 is SGHNT and CDR2 is YENEEA. The length of the CDR3 is 16 residues. Based on the CDR3 plus reference TRBV11-3 and TRBJ2-3, the full variable domain is EAGVVQSPRYKIIEKKQPVAFWCNPISGHNTLYWYLQNLGQGPELLIRYENEEAVDDSQLPKDRFSAERLKGVDSTLKIQPAELGDSAVYLCASSLDGLARADTQYFGPGTRLTVL.

The chain combines TRBV11-3 with TRBJ2-6; 8 nucleotides match TRBD2. CDR3 length: 16 residues. V gave up 0 bases and J gave up 4 bases; unmatched junction bases: 2. Germline loops: CDR1 SGHNT, CDR2 YENEEA. This chain's CDR3 is CASSLERGAGANVLTF. CDR3 sequence (DNA): TGTGCCAGCAGCTTAGAGCGGGGGGCGGGGGCCAACGTCCTGACTTTC.

This clone was found a few times. V and J are TRBV27 and TRBJ2-1; 7 positions agree with TRBD2. In germline, CDR1 is MNHEY, CDR2 SMNVEV (reference sequence). The CDR3 extends over 14 amino acids. The V segment lost 3 bases and the J segment 4 bases; nucleotides outside the gene matches: 3. CDR3 nucleotides: TGTGCCAGCAGTTTTTTGGGGGGGTACAATGAGCAGTTCTTC. This codes for CASSFLGGYNEQFF.

This sequence joins TRBV29-1 and TRBJ1-4; TRBD1 agrees at 7 bases. Germline values: CDR1 SQVTM, CDR2 ANQGSEA. The ends lost 7 bases at V and 8 bases at J; junction bases unmatched: 7. This CDR3 is built from 12 residues. Here the CDR3 reads CSAGTDLEKLFF. The CDR3 DNA follows: TGCAGCGCCGGGACAGACTTAGAAAAACTGTTTTTT.

This chain uses TRBV29-1 with TRBJ2-3; perhaps TRBD1 as D (6 bases). V was pared by 7 bases and J by 0 bases, with 11 bases between. The V gene's germline CDR1 is SQVTM and CDR2 ANQGSEA. The CDR3 length is 13 residues. The CDR3: CSADRFSTDTQYF. The CDR3 nucleotides read TGCAGCGCTGACAGGTTTAGCACAGATACGCAGTATTTT.